This entry features one T cell receptor beta chain sequence. This sample stems from a study of blood T cells in healthy people across ages. Study-level background: Every two T cells gave about one barcoded beta molecule via template switching.

Each donor gave about 9.3 milliliters of peripheral blood. Germline CDR1 and CDR2: SQVTM and ANQGSEA. V shed 5 bases, J shed 7 bases, and the junction held 12 bases outside the gene matches. The CDR3 spans 14 residues. A second PCR, run for roughly 7 to 11 cycles, used a sample-barcoded 5' primer plus a J-beta primer mix. Any given sample supplied a minimum of 2.5 million CDR3-containing paired-end reads. TCRdb processed the 5' RACE reads anew with MiXCR; each CDR3 protein has one entry. Here the sample spans under 950,000 distinct CDR3 sequences, about 20% being singletons. This sequence was found in a man aged 70 or older in good health. Sequences were obtained from blood. The rearrangement uses TRBV29-1 and TRBJ1-2, with 8 bases aligning to TRBD1. The CDR3 here is CSVHPGGMDGGYTF. The CDR3 DNA reads TGCAGCGTTCACCCAGGGGGCATGGACGGTGGCTACACCTTC.